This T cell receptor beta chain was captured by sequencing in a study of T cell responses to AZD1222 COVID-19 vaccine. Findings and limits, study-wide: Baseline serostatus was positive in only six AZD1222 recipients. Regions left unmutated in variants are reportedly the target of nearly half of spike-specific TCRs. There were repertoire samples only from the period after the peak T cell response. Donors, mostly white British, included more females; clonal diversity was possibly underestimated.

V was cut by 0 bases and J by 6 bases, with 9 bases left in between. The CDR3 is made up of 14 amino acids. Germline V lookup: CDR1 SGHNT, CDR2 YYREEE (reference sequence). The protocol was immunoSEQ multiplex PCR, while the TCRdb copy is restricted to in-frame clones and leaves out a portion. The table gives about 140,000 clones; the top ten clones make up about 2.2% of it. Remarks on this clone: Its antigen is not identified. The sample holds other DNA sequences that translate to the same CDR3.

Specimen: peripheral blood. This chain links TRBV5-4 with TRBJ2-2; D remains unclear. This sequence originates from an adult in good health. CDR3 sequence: CASSLGVASGELFF. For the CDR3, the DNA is TGTGCCAGCAGCTTGGGAGTCGCGTCCGGGGAGCTGTTTTTT.